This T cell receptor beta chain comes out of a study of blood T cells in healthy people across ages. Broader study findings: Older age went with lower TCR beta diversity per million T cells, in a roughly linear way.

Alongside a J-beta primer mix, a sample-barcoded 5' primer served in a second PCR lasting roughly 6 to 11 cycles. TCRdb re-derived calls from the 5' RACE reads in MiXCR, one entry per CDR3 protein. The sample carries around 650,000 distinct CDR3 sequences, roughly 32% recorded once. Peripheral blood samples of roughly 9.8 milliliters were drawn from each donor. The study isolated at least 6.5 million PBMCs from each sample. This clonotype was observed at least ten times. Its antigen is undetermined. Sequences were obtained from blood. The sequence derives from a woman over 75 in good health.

The CDR3 sequence is CASSEPSLPQYF. The CDR3 coding sequence is TGTGCCAGCTCCGAACCCAGTTTGCCCCAGTACTTC. This sequence joins TRBV6-1 and TRBJ2-5; D is uncertain. The CDR3 totals 12 residues. Germline V gene data show CDR1 as MNHNS and CDR2 as SASEGT. Trimming removed 8 bases at V and 9 bases at J, with 16 bases between.